The subject of this entry is one T cell receptor (beta chain). At one end, the junction sequence differs from germline, possibly due to a read error. TCRdb re-called the RT-PCR reads with MiXCR, one entry per CDR3 protein. The sample yields fewer than 500,000 distinct CDR3 sequences, roughly 17% seen once. The CDR3 runs to 12 residues. CDR1 is DFQATT, CDR2 SNEGSKA, per germline (reference sequence). The data were taken from a study of patients and donors after allogeneic stem cell transplantation. Specimen: blood, either unsorted or a sorted T cell fraction (not recorded which). The sequence was obtained from a human donor who was either an allogeneic HSCT recipient or a stem cell or donor lymphocyte infusion donor (not recorded which). It is not recorded whose cells these are; they may come from a transplant donor. The chain employs TRBV20-1 and TRBJ1-2; possibly TRBD1 for D (5 bases). The CDR3 region is CSATQGNHGYTF. CDR3 coding DNA: TGCAGTGCTACTCAGGGTAACCATGGCTACACCTTC.